These 22 T cell receptor beta chains originate from one sample sequenced in a study of cytomegalovirus exposure and HLA in healthy donors. PCR amplification relied on 60 Vbeta primers (plus 13 Jbeta primers). The method was immunoSEQ multiplex PCR; TCRdb's version includes in-frame clones alone and lacks a portion of them. This sample has 160,000 or so clones, with roughly 83% found just once. Sequenced: PBMCs. These receptors all stem from a young woman in good health and CMV-seronegative.

V is TRBV27 and J is TRBJ2-1; 10 bases fit TRBD1. Germline loops: CDR1 MNHEY, CDR2 SMNVEV (reference sequence). The V gene end was trimmed by 0 bases and the J gene end by 7 bases; junction bases not matched to a gene: 9. This CDR3 is built from 17 residues. The chain's CDR3 is CASSLSPPGQGMNEQFF. CDR3 nucleotides: TGTGCCAGCAGTTTATCCCCGCCGGGACAGGGGATGAATGAGCAGTTCTTC.

The chain carries TRBV6-5 and TRBJ2-2; 10 bases are shared with TRBD1. Germline V gene data show CDR1 as MNHEY and CDR2 as SVGAGI. This CDR3 is built from 14 residues. Trimming cost V 6 bases and J 4 bases; bases outside gene matches: 2. CDR3 nucleotide sequence: TGTGCCAGCAGCCGGACAGGGGGCACCGGGGAGCTGTTTTTT. Its translation: CASSRTGGTGELFF.

V gene TRBV11-2 combines with J gene TRBJ2-6; D remains ambiguous. Deletions cut 0 bases from V and 0 bases from J, with 6 bases between. Germline V lookup: CDR1 SGHAT, CDR2 FQNNGV. There are 16 residues in the CDR3. The DNA of the CDR3 is TGTGCCAGCAGCTTAGAACTGAGCTCTGGGGCCAACGTCCTGACTTTC. Translated: CASSLELSSGANVLTF.

The chain uses TRBV5-1 and TRBJ2-7; 11 bases line up with TRBD2. Trimming cost V 6 bases and J 3 bases; bases outside gene matches: 5. This CDR3 is 14 amino acids long. Germline CDR1 is SGHRS and CDR2 is YFSETQ. Here the CDR3 DNA reads TGCGCCAGCACCAATACTAGCGGGGGCTACGAGCAGTACTTC. Translated: CASTNTSGGYEQYF.

The chain carries TRBV5-1 and TRBJ1-2, with D possibly being TRBD1 (5 bases). V shed 4 bases and J shed 5 bases, with 12 bases lying between them. CDR1 is SGHRS and CDR2 is YFSETQ in the germline V gene. The CDR3 spans 13 residues. CDR3 DNA sequence: TGCGCCAGCAGCCCATCTACAGGTTATGGCTACACCTTC. Amino acids: CASSPSTGYGYTF.

This clone was counted a single time. J is TRBJ2-2 and V is TRBV7-6, with D unclear. CDR3 length: 12 residues. Looked up from germline, CDR1 is SGHVS and CDR2 is FNYEAQ. Trimming removed 9 bases at V and 5 bases at J, with 10 bases between. This CDR3 reads CASTHSTGELFF. As DNA, the CDR3 is TGTGCCAGTACTCATTCAACCGGGGAGCTGTTTTTT. Combining the CDR3 with reference TRBV7-6 and TRBJ2-2 gives the whole variable domain GAGVSQSPRYKVTKRGQDVALRCDPISGHVSLYWYRQALGQGPEFLTYFNYEAQQDKSGLPNDRFSAERPEGSISTLTIQRTEQRDSAMYRCASTHSTGELFFGEGSRLTVL.

The V and J genes are TRBV15 and TRBJ1-3; 9 nucleotides align to TRBD1. This CDR3 is 15 amino acids long. V lost 3 bases, J lost 8 bases, and 8 bases stayed unmatched. Germline lookup yields CDR1 LNHNV and CDR2 YYDKDF (reference sequence). The CDR3 DNA is TGTGCCACCAGCAGGCGGGGACAGGGAGGACACACCATATATTTT. It encodes CATSRRGQGGHTIYF.

This clone was detected a few times. V usage is TRBV9 and J usage is TRBJ1-5, with D tentatively TRBD1 (5 bases). This CDR3 contains 15 residues. From germline, CDR1 is SGDLS and CDR2 YYNGEE. The V end was cut by 0 bases, the J end by 1 base, with 8 bases between. CDR3 sequence: CASSVGGRSNQPQHF. The DNA for the CDR3 is TGTGCCAGCAGCGTAGGGGGCAGAAGCAATCAGCCCCAGCATTTT.

CDR3 DNA: TGTGCCAGCAGCTGGGGACAGTATAGCAATCAGCCCCAGCATTTT. Its protein is CASSWGQYSNQPQHF. The chain recombines TRBV5-6 with TRBJ1-5; 7 positions match TRBD1. CDR3 length: 15 residues. Germline values: CDR1 SGHDT, CDR2 YYEEEE. Losses at the gene ends were 3 bases for V and 0 bases for J; bases not matched to a gene: 3. Using reference TRBV5-6 and TRBJ1-5 for the parts outside the CDR3, the full variable domain is DAGVTQSPTHLIKTRGQQVTLRCSPKSGHDTVSWYQQALGQGPQFIFQYYEEEERQRGNFPDRFSGHQFPNYSSELNVNALLLGDSALYLCASSWGQYSNQPQHFGDGTRLSIL.

V is TRBV19 and J is TRBJ2-2; 8 nucleotides line up with TRBD2. Losses at the gene ends were 3 bases for V and 1 base for J; bases not matched to a gene: 7. Per germline, CDR1 LNHDA and CDR2 SQIVND (reference sequence). The CDR3 has 17 residues. CDR3 loop: CASSMSSGAVNTGELFF. In DNA, the CDR3 is TGTGCCAGTAGTATGAGTAGCGGGGCCGTGAACACCGGGGAGCTGTTTTTT.

This clone was seen only a few times. CDR3 nucleotides: TGTGCTAGTGGCCAGGGACAGGGGTACAATGAGCAGTTCTTC. As protein: CASGQGQGYNEQFF. The chain is built from TRBV12-5 and TRBJ2-1, with 10 bases aligning to TRBD1. Germline V CDR1 and CDR2: LGHNT, FRNRAP. V lost 6 bases to trimming and J lost 4 bases; unmatched junction nucleotides: 3. This CDR3 spans 14 amino acids.

A few counts support this clone. The V call is TRBV19, the J call TRBJ1-1, with 9 positions matching TRBD1. The CDR3 is 15 amino acids. CDR1 is LNHDA, CDR2 SQIVND, per germline (reference sequence). The ends lost 4 bases at V and 1 base at J; junction bases unmatched: 4. CDR3 in amino acids: CASSKWTGANTEAFF. Here the CDR3 DNA reads TGTGCCAGTAGTAAATGGACAGGGGCGAACACTGAAGCTTTCTTT.

The rearrangement links TRBV5-1 to TRBJ1-1; 7 bases align to TRBD1. CDR1 SGHRS and CDR2 YFSETQ come from the germline V gene. The CDR3 contains 14 residues. Losses at the gene ends were 6 bases for V and 4 bases for J; bases not matched to a gene: 9. This CDR3 reads CASMRGGSSTEAFF. The CDR3 DNA is TGCGCCAGCATGCGAGGGGGCTCTAGCACTGAAGCTTTCTTT.

This clone was seen only a few times. This sample includes further DNA sequences coding for the same CDR3. V is TRBV5-1 and J is TRBJ2-1, with 7 bases identical to TRBD1. Per the germline V gene, CDR1 is SGHRS and CDR2 is YFSETQ. The CDR3 totals 15 residues. Unmatched junction bases numbered 0, after V lost 0 bases and J lost 0 bases. CDR3 in DNA: TGCGCCAGCAGCTTGGGACAGGGCTCCTACAATGAGCAGTTCTTC. Protein: CASSLGQGSYNEQFF.

The gene calls are TRBV29-1 and TRBJ2-2, with a tentative D call TRBD2 (5 bases). Trimming pared 1 base from V and 6 bases from J, leaving 6 bases between. This CDR3 region has 12 residues. Germline loops: CDR1 SQVTM, CDR2 ANQGSEA. CDR3 region: CSVEVEAGELFF. In nucleotides, the CDR3 is TGCAGCGTTGAAGTGGAGGCCGGGGAGCTGTTTTTT.

J is TRBJ2-7 and V is TRBV19; tentative D call: TRBD1 (6 bases). Trimming left V 2 bases short and J 3 bases short, with 14 bases between. Per germline, CDR1 LNHDA and CDR2 SQIVND (reference sequence). The CDR3 is 15 amino acids. CDR3 region: CASSITGVGGYEQYF. Written as DNA, the CDR3 is TGTGCCAGTAGTATAACCGGAGTAGGGGGCTACGAGCAGTACTTC. Using reference TRBV19 and TRBJ2-7 for the parts outside the CDR3, the full variable domain is DGGITQSPKYLFRKEGQNVTLSCEQNLNHDAMYWYRQDPGQGLRLIYYSQIVNDFQKGDIAEGYSVSREKKESFPLTVTSAQKNPTAFYLCASSITGVGGYEQYFGPGTRLTVT.

The gene calls are TRBV7-3 and TRBJ2-3, with 8 bases that match TRBD2. Trimming removed 1 base from V and 8 bases from J; junction bases left unmatched: 11. Germline V lookup: CDR1 SGHTA, CDR2 FQGTGA. The CDR3 contains 16 residues. The CDR3 reads CASSLSRGGLSGTQYF. For the CDR3, the DNA is TGTGCCAGCAGCTTAAGTCGGGGGGGGCTATCGGGTACGCAGTATTTT.

V gene TRBV9 combines with J gene TRBJ2-1; TRBD2 is a possible D gene (6 bases). Germline CDR1 reads SGDLS; CDR2 reads YYNGEE. V shed 1 base and J shed 1 base, with 18 bases lying between them. CDR3 length equals 18 residues. CDR3 sequence: CASSVKGPGGLSYNEQFF. The CDR3 nucleotides are TGTGCCAGCAGCGTAAAAGGGCCTGGGGGGTTGTCCTACAATGAGCAGTTCTTC.

The chain couples TRBV6-6 to TRBJ2-7, with TRBD1 as a possible D gene (6 bases). This CDR3 spans 14 amino acids. The V and J ends lost 7 bases and 6 bases respectively, with 19 bases between them. Looked up from germline, CDR1 is MNHNY and CDR2 is SVGAGI (reference sequence). The CDR3 region is CASTERIQGPEQYF. In DNA form, the CDR3 reads TGTGCCAGCACCGAAAGGATACAGGGCCCCGAGCAGTACTTC.

This clone was seen just once. The chain is built from TRBV5-4 and TRBJ1-2; 8 bases map to TRBD1. The trim removed 3 bases at V and 2 bases at J, leaving 6 bases unmatched. CDR1 is SGHNT, CDR2 YYREEE, per germline (reference sequence). The CDR3 is 15 residues long. The CDR3 region has the DNA TGTGCCAGCAGCTCCATGACAGGGGAGAACTATGGCTACACCTTC. Its translation: CASSSMTGENYGYTF.

V usage is TRBV4-1 and J usage is TRBJ2-7; D not certain. The CDR3 has 13 amino acids. Germline-derived CDR1 and CDR2 are MGHRA and YSYEKL. V lost 4 bases and J lost 0, with 7 bases in between. CDR3 DNA: TGCGCCAGCAGCCTCACACCCTCCTACGAGCAGTACTTC. This encodes CASSLTPSYEQYF.

This clone has just one count. The chain combines TRBV12-5 with TRBJ1-5; 7 nucleotides line up with TRBD1. The V gene's germline CDR1 is LGHNT and CDR2 FRNRAP. With 7 bases clipped from V and 4 bases from J, the junction kept 10 bases outside the gene matches. The CDR3 runs 15 residues. CDR3 loop: CASALGQAGNQPQHF. The CDR3 coding sequence is TGTGCTAGTGCCCTTGGACAGGCGGGAAATCAGCCCCAGCATTTT.